A selection of T cell receptor beta chains follows, all from one sample in a study of shared clonotypes between healthy human individuals. Profiled with immunoSEQ multiplex PCR; TCRdb holds only in-frame clones, not every one. The table includes some 480,000 clones, less than 80% detected once. Material: PBMCs. Receptor source: a woman between 40 and 55 years old in good health. Some clones in this sample may be carry-over from other donors' samples. CDR3s include the opening cysteine and the closing phenylalanine or tryptophan. The D gene is left open where the match is weak. Clone sizes are given selectively: once, few, many, or a class where the clone is expanded.

CDR3 protein	CDR3 DNA	clone size	D gene	J gene	V gene
CASSLSGNQPKHF	TGTGCCAGCAGCTTATCTGGCAATCAGCCCAAGCATTTT	NA	NA	TRBJ1-5	TRBV7-3
CASSLGGQGGYNEQFF	TGTGCCAGCAGCTTAGGGGGTCAGGGTGGTTACAATGAGCAGTTCTTC	NA	NA	TRBJ2-1	TRBV7-8
CASSPDAGLGTEAFF	TGTGCCAGCTCACCAGACGCAGGGCTAGGCACTGAAGCTTTCTTT	NA	NA	TRBJ1-1	TRBV18
CAISESRGSETQYF	TGTGCCATCAGTGAGTCCCGAGGGTCCGAGACCCAGTACTTC	NA	NA	TRBJ2-5	TRBV10-3
CASRRQGGDEKLFF	TGTGCCAGTCGCCGACAGGGTGGGGATGAAAAACTGTTTTTT	NA	TRBD1	TRBJ1-4	TRBV27
CASSQDREREGPRTGELFF	TGCGCCAGCAGCCAAGATAGGGAGCGGGAGGGCCCGAGAACCGGGGAGCTGTTTTTT	NA	TRBD2	TRBJ2-2	TRBV4-1
CASSLRDTEAFF	TGTGCCAGCAGCTTGCGGGACACTGAAGCTTTCTTT	few	NA	TRBJ1-1	TRBV11-2
CASSLGTSGTEQFF	TGTGCCAGCTCACTCGGGACTAGCGGGACCGAGCAGTTCTTC	once	TRBD2	TRBJ2-1	TRBV18
CAYHPSGSSNEQFF	TGTGCCTACCACCCTAGCGGGAGCTCGAATGAGCAGTTCTTC	NA	TRBD2	TRBJ2-1	TRBV30
CASSLVGTSGNNEQFF	TGTGCCAGCAGCTTAGTCGGGACTAGCGGAAACAATGAGCAGTTCTTC	NA	TRBD2	TRBJ2-1	TRBV11-3
CASSPSYEQYF	TGTGCCAGCAGTCCGAGCTACGAGCAGTACTTC	NA	NA	TRBJ2-7	TRBV27